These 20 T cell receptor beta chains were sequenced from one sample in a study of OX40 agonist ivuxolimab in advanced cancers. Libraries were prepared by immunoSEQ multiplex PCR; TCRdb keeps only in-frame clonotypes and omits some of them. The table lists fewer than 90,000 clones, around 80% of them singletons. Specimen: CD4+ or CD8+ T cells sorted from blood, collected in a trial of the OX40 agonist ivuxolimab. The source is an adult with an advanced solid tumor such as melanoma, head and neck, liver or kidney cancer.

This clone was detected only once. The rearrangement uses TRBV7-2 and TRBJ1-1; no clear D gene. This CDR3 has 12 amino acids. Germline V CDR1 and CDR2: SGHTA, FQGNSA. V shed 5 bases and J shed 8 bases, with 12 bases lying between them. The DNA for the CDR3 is TGTGCCAGCAGCCCCAGTTTCCCCGAAGCTTTCTTT. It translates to CASSPSFPEAFF.

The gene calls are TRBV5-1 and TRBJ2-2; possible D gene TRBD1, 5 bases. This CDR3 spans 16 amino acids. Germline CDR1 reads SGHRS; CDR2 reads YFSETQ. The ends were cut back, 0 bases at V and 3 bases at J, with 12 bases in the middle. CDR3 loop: CASSLVGQGYTGELFF. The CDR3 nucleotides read TGCGCCAGCAGCTTGGTAGGCCAGGGCTACACCGGGGAGCTGTTTTTT.

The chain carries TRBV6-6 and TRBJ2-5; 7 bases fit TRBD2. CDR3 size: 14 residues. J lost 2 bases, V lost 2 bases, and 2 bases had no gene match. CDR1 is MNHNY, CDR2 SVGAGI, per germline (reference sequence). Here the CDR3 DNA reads TGTGCCAGCAGTTACCTGGGGGGGCAAGAGACCCAGTACTTC. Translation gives CASSYLGGQETQYF.

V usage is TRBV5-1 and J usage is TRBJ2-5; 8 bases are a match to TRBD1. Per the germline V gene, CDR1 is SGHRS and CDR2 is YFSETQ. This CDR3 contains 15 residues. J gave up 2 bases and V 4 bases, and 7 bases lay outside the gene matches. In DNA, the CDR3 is TGCGCCAGCAGCCCCTCTCAGGGGGCTCAAGAGACCCAGTACTTC. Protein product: CASSPSQGAQETQYF.

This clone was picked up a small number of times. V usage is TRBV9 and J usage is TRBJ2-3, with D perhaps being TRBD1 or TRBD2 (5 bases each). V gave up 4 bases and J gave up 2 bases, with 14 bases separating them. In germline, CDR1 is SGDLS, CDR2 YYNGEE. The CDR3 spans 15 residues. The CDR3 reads CASSPSTGTTDTQYF. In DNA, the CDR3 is TGTGCCAGCAGCCCCAGTACCGGGACCACAGATACGCAGTATTTT.

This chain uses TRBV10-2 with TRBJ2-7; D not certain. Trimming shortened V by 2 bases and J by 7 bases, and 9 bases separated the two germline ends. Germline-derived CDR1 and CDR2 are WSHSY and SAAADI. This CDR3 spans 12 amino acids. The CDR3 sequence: CASSEESREQYF. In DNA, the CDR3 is TGCGCCAGCAGTGAGGAGTCGAGAGAGCAGTACTTC.

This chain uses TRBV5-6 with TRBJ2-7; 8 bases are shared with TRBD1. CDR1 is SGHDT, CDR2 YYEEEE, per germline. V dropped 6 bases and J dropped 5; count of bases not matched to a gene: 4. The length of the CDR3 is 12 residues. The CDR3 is CASTRTGNEQYF. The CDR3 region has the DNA TGTGCCAGCACCAGGACAGGGAACGAGCAGTACTTC. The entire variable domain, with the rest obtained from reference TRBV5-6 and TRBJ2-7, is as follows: DAGVTQSPTHLIKTRGQQVTLRCSPKSGHDTVSWYQQALGQGPQFIFQYYEEEERQRGNFPDRFSGHQFPNYSSELNVNALLLGDSALYLCASTRTGNEQYFGPGTRLTVT.

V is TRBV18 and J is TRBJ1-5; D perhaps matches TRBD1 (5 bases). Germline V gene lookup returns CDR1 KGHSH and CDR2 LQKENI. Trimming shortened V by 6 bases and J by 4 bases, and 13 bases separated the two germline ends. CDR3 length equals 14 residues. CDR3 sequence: CASSPGTQNQPQHF. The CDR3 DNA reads TGTGCCAGCTCGCCGGGGACGCAGAATCAGCCCCAGCATTTT. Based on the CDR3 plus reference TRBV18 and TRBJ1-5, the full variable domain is NAGVMQNPRHLVRRRGQEARLRCSPMKGHSHVYWYRQLPEEGLKFMVYLQKENIIDESGMPKERFSAEFPKEGPSILRIQQVVRGDSAAYFCASSPGTQNQPQHFGDGTRLSIL.

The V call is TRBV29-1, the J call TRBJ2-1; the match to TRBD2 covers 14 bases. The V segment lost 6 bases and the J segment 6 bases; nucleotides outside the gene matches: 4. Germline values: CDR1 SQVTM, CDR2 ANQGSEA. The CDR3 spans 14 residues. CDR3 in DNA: TGCAGCGTCGCGACTAGCGGGGGGGGCAATGAGCAGTTCTTC. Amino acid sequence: CSVATSGGGNEQFF.

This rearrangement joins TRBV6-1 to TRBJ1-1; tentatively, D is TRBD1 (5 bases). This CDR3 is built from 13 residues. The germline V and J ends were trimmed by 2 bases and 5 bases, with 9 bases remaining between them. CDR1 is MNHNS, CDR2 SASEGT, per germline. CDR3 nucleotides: TGTGCCAGCAGTGAAATACGGGGGACTGAAGCTTTCTTT. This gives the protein CASSEIRGTEAFF.

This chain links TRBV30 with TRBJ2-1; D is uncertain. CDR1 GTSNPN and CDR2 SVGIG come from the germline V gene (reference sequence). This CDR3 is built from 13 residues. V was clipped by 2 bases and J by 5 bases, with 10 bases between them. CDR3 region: CAWSPDFNNEQFF. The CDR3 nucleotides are TGTGCCTGGAGTCCAGACTTCAACAATGAGCAGTTCTTC.

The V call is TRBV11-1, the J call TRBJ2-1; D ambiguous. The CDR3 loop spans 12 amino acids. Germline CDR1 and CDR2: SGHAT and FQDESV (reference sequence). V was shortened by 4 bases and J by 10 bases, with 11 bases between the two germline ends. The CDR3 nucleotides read TGTGCCAGCAGCTCAGAGACATACGAGCAGTTCTTC. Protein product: CASSSETYEQFF.

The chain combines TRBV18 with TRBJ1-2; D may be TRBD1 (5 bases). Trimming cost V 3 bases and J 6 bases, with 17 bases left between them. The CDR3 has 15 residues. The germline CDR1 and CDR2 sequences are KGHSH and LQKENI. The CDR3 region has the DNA TGTGCCAGCTCACCGGATCAGGGTCCGGGGAATGGCTACACCTTC. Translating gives CASSPDQGPGNGYTF.

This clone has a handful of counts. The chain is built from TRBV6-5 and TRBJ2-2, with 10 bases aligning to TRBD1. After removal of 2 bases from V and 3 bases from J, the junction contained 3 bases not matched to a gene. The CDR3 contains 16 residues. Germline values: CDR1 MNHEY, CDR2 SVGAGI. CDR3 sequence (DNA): TGTGCCAGCAGTTACGGGACAGGGGTAGACACCGGGGAGCTGTTTTTT. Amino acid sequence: CASSYGTGVDTGELFF.

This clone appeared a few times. As DNA, the CDR3 is TGTGCCAGCAGCCAACGGACAGGCGGGTATAATTCACCCCTCCACTTT. It is translated as CASSQRTGGYNSPLHF. The chain combines TRBV14 with TRBJ1-6; 7 bases line up with TRBD1. V was clipped by 2 bases and J by 4 bases; unmatched bases: 5. CDR1 and CDR2 from the germline V gene are SGHDN and FVKESK. CDR3 length equals 16 residues.

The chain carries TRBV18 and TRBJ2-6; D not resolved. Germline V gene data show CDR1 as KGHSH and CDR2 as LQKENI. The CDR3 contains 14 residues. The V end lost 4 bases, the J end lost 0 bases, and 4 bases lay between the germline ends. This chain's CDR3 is CASSLVSGANVLTF. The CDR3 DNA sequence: TGTGCCAGCTCACTAGTCTCTGGGGCCAACGTCCTGACTTTC. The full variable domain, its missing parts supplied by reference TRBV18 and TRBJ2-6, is NAGVMQNPRHLVRRRGQEARLRCSPMKGHSHVYWYRQLPEEGLKFMVYLQKENIIDESGMPKERFSAEFPKEGPSILRIQQVVRGDSAAYFCASSLVSGANVLTFGAGSRLTVL.

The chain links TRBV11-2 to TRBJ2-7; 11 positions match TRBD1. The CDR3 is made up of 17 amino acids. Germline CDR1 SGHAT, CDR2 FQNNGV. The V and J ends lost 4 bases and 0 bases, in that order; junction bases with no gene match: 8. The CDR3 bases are TGTGCCAGCAGCTCTAGGACAGGGGGCAGGGGCTCCTACGAGCAGTACTTC. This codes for CASSSRTGGRGSYEQYF.

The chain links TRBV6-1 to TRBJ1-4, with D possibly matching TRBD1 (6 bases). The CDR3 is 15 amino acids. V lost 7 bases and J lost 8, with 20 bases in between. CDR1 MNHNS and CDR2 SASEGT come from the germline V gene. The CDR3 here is CASILSGARLEKLFF. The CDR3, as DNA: TGTGCCAGCATACTCTCGGGGGCAAGGTTAGAAAAACTGTTTTTT.

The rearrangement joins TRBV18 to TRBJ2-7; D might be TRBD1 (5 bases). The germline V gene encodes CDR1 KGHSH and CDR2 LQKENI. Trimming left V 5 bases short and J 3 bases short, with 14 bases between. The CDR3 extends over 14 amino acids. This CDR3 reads CASSSPGQGYEQYF. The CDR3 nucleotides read TGTGCCAGCTCATCCCCCGGACAAGGCTACGAGCAGTACTTC.

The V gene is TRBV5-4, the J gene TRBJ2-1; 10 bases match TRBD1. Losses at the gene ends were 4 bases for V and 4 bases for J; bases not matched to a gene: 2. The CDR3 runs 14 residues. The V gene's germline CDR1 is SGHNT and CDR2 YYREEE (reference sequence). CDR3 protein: CASSRTGGYNEQFF. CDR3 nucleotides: TGTGCCAGCAGCAGGACAGGGGGATACAATGAGCAGTTCTTC. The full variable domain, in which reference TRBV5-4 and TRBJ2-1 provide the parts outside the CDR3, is ETGVTQSPTHLIKTRGQQVTLRCSSQSGHNTVSWYQQALGQGPQFIFQYYREEENGRGNFPPRFSGLQFPNYSSELNVNALELDDSALYLCASSRTGGYNEQFFGPGTRLTVL.